The clone carrying this T cell receptor beta chain was counted only a few times. The antigen is not known. With 1 base removed from V and 8 bases from J, the gap between germline ends came to 12 bases. CDR3 length: 13 amino acids. CDR1 and CDR2 (germline): SGHKS, YYEKEE (reference sequence). This sample stems from a study of cytomegalovirus exposure and HLA in healthy donors. The study, taken as a whole, reports: Most TCR sequences were uncommon, yet certain public TCRs appeared in many donors.

The PCR employed 60 Vbeta primers together with 13 Jbeta primers. The protocol was immunoSEQ multiplex PCR, while the TCRdb copy is restricted to in-frame clones and leaves out a portion. In the table there are some 70,000 clones, roughly 65% of which are singletons. Material for sequencing was PBMCs. The clonotype comes from a male donor in good health and CMV-seropositive. The gene calls are TRBV5-5 and TRBJ1-2; unclear D gene. The CDR3 here is CASSLSGSGGYTF. The CDR3 DNA follows: TGTGCCAGCAGCTTGAGTGGTTCGGGGGGCTACACCTTC.